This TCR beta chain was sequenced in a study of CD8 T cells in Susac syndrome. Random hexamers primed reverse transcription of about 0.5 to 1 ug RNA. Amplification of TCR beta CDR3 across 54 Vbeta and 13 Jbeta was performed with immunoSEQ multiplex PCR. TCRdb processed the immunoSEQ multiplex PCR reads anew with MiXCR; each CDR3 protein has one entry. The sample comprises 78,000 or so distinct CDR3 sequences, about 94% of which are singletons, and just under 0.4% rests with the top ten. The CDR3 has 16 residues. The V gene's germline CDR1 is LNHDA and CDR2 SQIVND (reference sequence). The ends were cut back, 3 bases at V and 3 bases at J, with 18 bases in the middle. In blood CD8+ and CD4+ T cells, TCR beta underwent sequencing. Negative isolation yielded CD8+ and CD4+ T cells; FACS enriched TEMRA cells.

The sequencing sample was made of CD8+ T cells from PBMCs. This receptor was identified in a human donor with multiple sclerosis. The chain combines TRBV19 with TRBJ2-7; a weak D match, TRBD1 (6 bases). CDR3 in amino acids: CASSIPPGDSNYEQYF. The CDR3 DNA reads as TGTGCCAGTAGTATTCCCCCAGGGGATTCCAACTACGAGCAGTACTTC.